This T cell receptor beta chain was identified during a study of shared clonotypes between healthy human individuals. Study overall: Sampling drew on donors who were a couple of women and a few men aged 18 to 49. Study-level results: The sharing of about 5% of naive CD4 clonotypes was seen across several donors.

The table lists this clone with a count of one. No antigen is known for it. The CDR3 contains 14 residues. V lost 5 bases, J lost 2 bases, and 12 bases lay in between. Germline CDR1 MNHEY, CDR2 SMNVEV (reference sequence). Using immunoSEQ multiplex PCR, the repertoire was profiled, and TCRdb retains in-frame clones only, with some absent. The sample includes about 2.4 million clones, roughly 93% of them seen just once. Material: naive CD4+ T cells from PBMCs. Specified subset: CD45RA+ positively selected. The V and J genes are TRBV27 and TRBJ1-1, with D unclear. The sequence derives from a man younger than 30 in good health. Some clones in this sample may be carry-over from other donors' samples. In nucleotides, the CDR3 is TGTGCCAGCAGTGACGACCCTGCCAACACTGAAGCTTTCTTT. It yields the protein CASSDDPANTEAFF.